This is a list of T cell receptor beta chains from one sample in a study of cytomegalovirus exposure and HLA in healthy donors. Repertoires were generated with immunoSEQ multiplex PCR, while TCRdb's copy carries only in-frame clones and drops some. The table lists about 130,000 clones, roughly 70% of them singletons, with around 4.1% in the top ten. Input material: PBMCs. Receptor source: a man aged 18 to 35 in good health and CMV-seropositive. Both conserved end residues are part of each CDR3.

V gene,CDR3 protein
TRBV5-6,CASSYRDRGYEQYF
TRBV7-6,CASSLGAQGKKINEQFF
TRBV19,CASRAGTGGSYGYTF
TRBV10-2,CASRGTGTQPQHF
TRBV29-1,CSVSGGNYGYTF
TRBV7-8,CASSARGSGEYSNQPQHF
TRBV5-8,CASSRNGQSTDTQYF
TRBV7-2,CASSLRLAEGEQYF
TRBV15,CATSRDRGTSTDTQYF
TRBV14,CASSHLKNRRLQETQYF
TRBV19,CASSIEAGEHTQYF
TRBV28,CASSLFNNQPQHF
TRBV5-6,CASSQDRSQYF
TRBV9,CASSGGTSEQYF
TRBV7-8,CASSPPGMWGRIGELFF
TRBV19,CASRRQATNEKLFF
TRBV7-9,CASSYPGTQGREKLFF
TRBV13,CASSPTLGELFF
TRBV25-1,CASSVFGQGHHEQYF
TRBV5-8,CASSLARAAYNEQFF
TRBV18,CASSRDRGGQPQHF
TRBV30,CAWKYSGASNQPQHF
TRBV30,CAGQGDVGTGELFF
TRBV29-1,CSGREGTEAFF
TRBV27,CASSSGPLAGAFNEQFF
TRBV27,CASSSLGVGETQYF
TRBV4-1,CASSQEPGFQAFF
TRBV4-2,CASSPGASVEGDTQYF
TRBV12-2,CASRLDRRWEREKQFF
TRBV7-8,CASSFLTGGYYGYTF
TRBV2,CASMGQNQETQYF
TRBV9,CASSGDSSGEQYF
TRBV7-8,CASSLGPEDGYTF
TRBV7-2,CASSPTVLYGYTF
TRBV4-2,CASSQEAGGFLREQYF
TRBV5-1,CASSLAQAVINEQFF
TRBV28,CASSFPPDGSSYNEQFF
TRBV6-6,CASRAGGGGDEQFF
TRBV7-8,CASSPDRGGNTEAFF
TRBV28,CASSWTGGSEAFF
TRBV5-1,CASSPGTVPYNEQFF
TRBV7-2,CASSSTSFNEQYF
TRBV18,CASSPPIDRANYGYTF
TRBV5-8,CASSLALSNQPQHF